These 2 T cell receptor beta chains were sequenced from one sample in a study of tumor-infiltrating lymphocytes in primary liver carcinoma. In addition to blood RNA drawn from unsorted whole blood, germline DNA was extracted. TCR beta cDNA came from approximately 490 ng total RNA, primed with a constant-region primer. Three rounds of nested multiplex PCR with slightly modified ARM-PCR produced TCR beta libraries. Two initial PCR rounds of ten to eleven cycles each paired TRBV1-TRBV30 forward primers with a C-beta reverse primer. Via MiXCR, TCRdb re-called the multiplex PCR reads, giving one row per CDR3 protein. The table has 250,000 to 400,000 distinct CDR3 sequences, 55% to 65% seen once; the top ten hold roughly 9%. The specimen was peripheral blood. These receptors all come from a man aged 40-50 years with primary liver carcinoma and hepatitis B virus infection.

This clonotype has a handful of counts. This may be a read error: a much more frequent sequence differs by one nucleotide. This sequence joins TRBV29-1 and TRBJ2-5, with 9 bases aligning to TRBD1. This CDR3 comprises 14 residues. Germline loops: CDR1 SQVTM, CDR2 ANQGSEA. The CDR3 protein is CGVRDRVTQETQYF. DNA for the CDR3: TGCGGCGTTAGGGACAGGGTTACCCAAGAGACCCAGTACTTC.

Remarks on this clonotype: This may come from a read error, since a much larger clone is one base off. CDR3 loop: CASSVSIGGEQYF. The CDR3 DNA follows: TGCGCCAGCAGTGTCTCTATAGGGGGCGAGCAGTACTTC. The J gene is TRBJ2-7, the V gene TRBV10-1, with D possibly matching TRBD1 (6 bases). The germline V gene has CDR1 WNHNN and CDR2 SYGVQD (reference sequence). There are 13 residues in the CDR3. Trimming stripped 4 bases from V and 6 bases from J, with 13 bases between.